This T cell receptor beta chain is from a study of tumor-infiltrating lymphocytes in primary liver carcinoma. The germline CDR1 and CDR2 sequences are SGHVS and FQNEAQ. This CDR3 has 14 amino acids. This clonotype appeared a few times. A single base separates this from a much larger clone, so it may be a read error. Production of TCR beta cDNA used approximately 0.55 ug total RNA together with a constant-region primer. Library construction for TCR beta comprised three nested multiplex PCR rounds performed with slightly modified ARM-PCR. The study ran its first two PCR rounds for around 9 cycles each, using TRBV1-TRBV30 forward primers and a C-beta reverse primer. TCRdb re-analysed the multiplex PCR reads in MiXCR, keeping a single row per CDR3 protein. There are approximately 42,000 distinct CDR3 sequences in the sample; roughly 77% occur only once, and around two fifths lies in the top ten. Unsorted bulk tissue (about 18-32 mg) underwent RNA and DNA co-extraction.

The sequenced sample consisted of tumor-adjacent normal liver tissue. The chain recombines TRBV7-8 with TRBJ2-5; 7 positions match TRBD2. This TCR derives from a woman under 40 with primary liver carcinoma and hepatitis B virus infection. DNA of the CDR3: TGTGCCAGCGGCTTAGGGTGGGGGGGGGAGACCCAGTACTTC. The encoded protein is CASGLGWGGETQYF.